One T cell receptor beta chain is described in this entry. Its antigen is unidentified. Assay: immunoSEQ multiplex PCR; the TCRdb copy retains only in-frame clones and omits some. Here the sample spans 150,000 or so clones, less than 95% being singletons. The data were taken from a study of T cell responses to AZD1222 COVID-19 vaccine. Notes on the study in general: Only a handful of AZD1222 recipients, more than five in all, had baseline seropositivity. Repertoires in all cases were sampled only once the peak T cell response had passed. Clonal diversity was possibly underestimated, and white British individuals and females predominated among donors.

The sequence derives from an adult in good health. The sequences come from peripheral blood, collected on day 0 of AZD1222 vaccination.

For the CDR3, the DNA is TGTGCCAGCAGTTTACTCCTATCTGGGGAAGGATACTCTGGGGCCAACGTCCTGACTTTC. Translated: CASSLLLSGEGYSGANVLTF. The rearrangement links TRBV28 to TRBJ2-6; no clear D gene. The CDR3 runs 20 residues. V was trimmed by 2 bases and J by 0 bases, leaving 20 bases between them. From germline, CDR1 is MDHEN and CDR2 SYDVKM. The whole variable domain, filled in from reference TRBV28 and TRBJ2-6, reads DVKVTQSSRYLVKRTGEKVFLECVQDMDHENMFWYRQDPGLGLRLIYFSYDVKMKEKGDIPEGYSVSREKKERFSLILESASTNQTSMYLCASSLLLSGEGYSGANVLTFGAGSRLTVL.